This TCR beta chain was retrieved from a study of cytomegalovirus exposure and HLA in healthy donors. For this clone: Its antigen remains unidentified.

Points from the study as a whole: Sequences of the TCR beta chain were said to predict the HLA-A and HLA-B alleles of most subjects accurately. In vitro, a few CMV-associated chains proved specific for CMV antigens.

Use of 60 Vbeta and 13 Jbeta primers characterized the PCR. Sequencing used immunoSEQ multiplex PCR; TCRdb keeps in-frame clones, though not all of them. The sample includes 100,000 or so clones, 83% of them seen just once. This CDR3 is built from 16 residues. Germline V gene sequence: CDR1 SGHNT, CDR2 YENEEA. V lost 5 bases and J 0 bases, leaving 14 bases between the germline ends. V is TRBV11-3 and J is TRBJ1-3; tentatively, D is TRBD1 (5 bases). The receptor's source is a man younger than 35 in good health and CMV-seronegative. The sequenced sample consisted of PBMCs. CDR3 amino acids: CASSRFGGDSGNTIYF. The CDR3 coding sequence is TGTGCCAGCAGCAGATTCGGGGGGGACTCTGGAAACACCATATATTTT.